Presented here are 31 T cell receptor beta chains from one specimen sequenced in a study of cytomegalovirus exposure and HLA in healthy donors. Primers for the PCR totalled 60 Vbeta and 13 Jbeta. Some clones are missing from TCRdb's copy, which holds only in-frame ones; the method was immunoSEQ multiplex PCR. The sample records tens of thousands of clones, about 76% being singletons. The sample consisted of PBMCs. The receptors shown here come from a male donor in good health and CMV-seropositive.

V gene TRBV11-2 combines with J gene TRBJ2-7; 7 bases agree with TRBD2. Unmatched junction bases numbered 9, after V lost 1 base and J lost 6 bases. CDR3 length equals 15 residues. Germline CDR1 SGHAT, CDR2 FQNNGV. The CDR3 reads CASSLVPRGGGEQYF. CDR3 DNA: TGTGCCAGCAGCTTAGTCCCCCGCGGGGGAGGCGAGCAGTACTTC.

The chain's CDR3 is CSVSVGRNEQYF. The DNA for the CDR3 is TGCAGCGTTTCCGTCGGCAGGAATGAGCAGTACTTC. This chain connects TRBV29-1 to TRBJ2-7, with D unclear. This CDR3 has 12 residues. V shed 5 bases and J shed 7 bases, with 15 bases lying between them. Germline V gene data show CDR1 as SQVTM and CDR2 as ANQGSEA.

This sequence joins TRBV5-1 and TRBJ2-7, with D hard to call. V was trimmed by 0 bases and J by 2 bases, leaving 6 bases between them. The CDR3 spans 13 residues. The V gene's germline CDR1 is SGHRS and CDR2 YFSETQ. The CDR3 nucleotides are TGCGCCAGCAGCTTGGACAGCCCCTACGAGCAGTACTTC. The encoded protein is CASSLDSPYEQYF.

The V gene is TRBV11-3, the J gene TRBJ1-5, with D possibly TRBD1 on 5 matching bases. Trimming shortened V by 6 bases and J by 8 bases, and 17 bases separated the two germline ends. The CDR3 length is 14 residues. CDR1 and CDR2 from the germline V gene are SGHNT and YENEEA. CDR3 DNA sequence: TGTGCCAGCAGACAAAAGGGAGGAGGGGAGCCCCAGCATTTT. Amino acids: CASRQKGGGEPQHF.

V gene TRBV6-4 combines with J gene TRBJ2-7, with 8 bases that match TRBD1. CDR3 length: 12 amino acids. Trimming removed 6 bases from V and 5 bases from J; junction bases left unmatched: 3. The germline gives CDR1 MRHNA, CDR2 SNTAGT. The CDR3: CASSTGGHEQYF. The CDR3 DNA follows: TGTGCCAGCAGCACAGGGGGTCACGAGCAGTACTTC.

The gene calls are TRBV6-4 and TRBJ2-2, with D tentatively TRBD2 (6 bases). V gave up 8 bases and J gave up 4 bases, with 14 bases separating them. The CDR3 has 14 residues. Germline V gene sequence: CDR1 MRHNA, CDR2 SNTAGT. The CDR3 coding sequence is TGTGCCAGCGCCCCGGGAGAGGGCACCGGGGAGCTGTTTTTT. It specifies CASAPGEGTGELFF.

The chain is built from TRBV9 and TRBJ1-5, with 8 bases that match TRBD1. V was clipped by 4 bases and J by 2 bases; unmatched bases: 2. The CDR3 is 14 residues long. CDR1 and CDR2 (germline): SGDLS, YYNGEE. In DNA, the CDR3 is TGTGCCAGCAGCCAGACAGGGGGCAATCAGCCCCAGCATTTT. Its protein product is CASSQTGGNQPQHF.

The rearrangement uses TRBV11-3 and TRBJ2-3, with TRBD2 as a possible D gene (6 bases). The V gene's germline CDR1 is SGHNT and CDR2 YENEEA. Trimming stripped 5 bases from V and 6 bases from J, with 15 bases between. The CDR3 has 14 amino acids. As DNA, the CDR3 is TGTGCCAGCAGCCGCGGGACGGCGGGGGATACGCAGTATTTT. Its protein product is CASSRGTAGDTQYF.

This clone was seen only a few times. This sequence joins TRBV7-8 and TRBJ1-5; 12 bases match TRBD1. Losses at the gene ends were 5 bases for V and 6 bases for J; bases not matched to a gene: 8. CDR3 size: 16 residues. CDR1 SGHVS and CDR2 FQNEAQ come from the germline V gene. The CDR3 DNA reads TGTGCCAGCAGCCATGCCGGGACAGGGGGCGTTCAGCCCCAGCATTTT. This gives the protein CASSHAGTGGVQPQHF.

The gene calls are TRBV5-1 and TRBJ2-7, with 9 bases identical to TRBD1. Unmatched junction bases numbered 4, after V lost 0 bases and J lost 6 bases. Germline-derived CDR1 and CDR2 are SGHRS and YFSETQ. This CDR3 has 14 residues. Here the CDR3 DNA reads TGCGCCAGCAGCTTGGGGGACAGGGTTGTCGAGCAGTACTTC. Its translation: CASSLGDRVVEQYF.

The chain joins TRBV5-1 to TRBJ2-1; 7 bases are a match to TRBD2. After removal of 0 bases from V and 8 bases from J, the junction contained 8 bases not matched to a gene. Germline V gene data show CDR1 as SGHRS and CDR2 as YFSETQ. The CDR3 runs to 15 residues. The CDR3 DNA reads TGCGCCAGCAGCTTGGGCCGCGGGACTAACGATGAGCAGTTCTTC. Translating gives CASSLGRGTNDEQFF.

V and J are TRBV27 and TRBJ2-7; TRBD2 aligns across 10 bases. This CDR3 has 15 amino acids. CDR1 and CDR2 (germline): MNHEY, SMNVEV (reference sequence). With 3 bases clipped from V and 6 bases from J, the junction kept 8 bases outside the gene matches. As DNA, the CDR3 is TGTGCCAGCAGTTTCTTTAGCGGGAGGCCCGCCGAGCAGTACTTC. This encodes CASSFFSGRPAEQYF.

The chain has TRBV6-1 and TRBJ1-2, with D possibly matching TRBD1 (5 bases). The CDR3 extends over 13 amino acids. Germline-derived CDR1 and CDR2 are MNHNS and SASEGT. V lost 6 bases, J lost 4 bases, and 12 bases lay in between. This chain's CDR3 is CASRVGHPYGYTF. CDR3 DNA: TGTGCCAGCAGGGTAGGACACCCCTATGGCTACACCTTC.

This clone is a singleton in its sample. The chain carries TRBV5-1 and TRBJ2-5; D is unresolved. This CDR3 comprises 12 residues. Germline V gene sequence: CDR1 SGHRS, CDR2 YFSETQ. Trimming took 4 bases from V and 5 from J, leaving 9 bases between them. DNA for the CDR3: TGCGCCAGCAGCCCACTCGGGGAGACCCAGTACTTC. Protein sequence: CASSPLGETQYF. Filled out from reference TRBV5-1 and TRBJ2-5, the complete variable domain reads KAGVTQTPRYLIKTRGQQVTLSCSPISGHRSVSWYQQTPGQGLQFLFEYFSETQRNKGNFPGRFSGRQFSNSRSEMNVSTLELGDSALYLCASSPLGETQYFGPGTRLLVL.

This clone has just a few counts. V usage is TRBV2 and J usage is TRBJ2-7; the match to TRBD1 covers 10 bases. CDR3 length equals 15 residues. CDR1 is SNHLY and CDR2 is FYNNEI in the germline V gene. The trim removed 7 bases at V and 3 bases at J, leaving 9 bases unmatched. CDR3 sequence: CASIAGTGADYEQYF. CDR3 nucleotides: TGTGCCAGCATTGCCGGGACAGGGGCGGACTACGAGCAGTACTTC.

The chain uses TRBV30 and TRBJ2-1; 7 bases match TRBD1. The germline CDR1 and CDR2 sequences are GTSNPN and SVGIG (reference sequence). V shed 2 bases, J shed 6 bases, and the junction held 7 bases outside the gene matches. This CDR3 comprises 14 residues. In DNA, the CDR3 is TGTGCCTGGAGTCTTAGACAGGGAATCAATGAGCAGTTCTTC. The encoded protein is CAWSLRQGINEQFF.

The rearrangement uses TRBV6-6 and TRBJ1-2; TRBD1 matches at 8 bases. The CDR3 loop spans 13 amino acids. Germline lookup yields CDR1 MNHNY and CDR2 SVGAGI (reference sequence). The V gene end was trimmed by 5 bases and the J gene end by 4 bases; junction bases not matched to a gene: 3. In nucleotides, the CDR3 is TGTGCCAGCAGTGACCAGGGGGCCTATGGCTACACCTTC. Amino acids: CASSDQGAYGYTF.

The V call is TRBV6-5, the J call TRBJ2-4; no clear D. Germline CDR1 is MNHEY and CDR2 is SVGAGI. The CDR3 spans 12 residues. The V end lost 8 bases, the J end lost 0 bases, and 5 bases lay between the germline ends. The CDR3 nucleotides are TGTGCCAGCGGGCTAGCCAAAAACATTCAGTACTTC. The encoded protein is CASGLAKNIQYF.

V and J are TRBV7-9 and TRBJ1-1, with D unresolved. Trimming pared 4 bases from V and 0 bases from J, leaving 9 bases between. Looked up from germline, CDR1 is SEHNR and CDR2 is FQNEAQ (reference sequence). This CDR3 region has 14 residues. The CDR3 sequence is CASSYRVMNTEAFF. The DNA of the CDR3 is TGTGCCAGCAGCTATCGGGTGATGAACACTGAAGCTTTCTTT.

The chain has TRBV10-1 and TRBJ2-3; the D gene is possibly TRBD1 (5 bases). Trimming pared 2 bases from V and 9 bases from J, leaving 9 bases between. CDR1 is WNHNN, CDR2 SYGVQD, per germline (reference sequence). The CDR3 has 12 residues. This CDR3 reads CASSENSGTQYF. The DNA of the CDR3 is TGCGCCAGCAGTGAGAATTCAGGGACGCAGTATTTT.

Comments on this clone: A single base is all that separates this from a far larger clone, so a read error is likely. CDR3 nucleotide sequence: TGTGCCGGTAGTATAAGGGCGCCCCTAGCGGGAGAGTTTTGGGATACGCAGTATTTT. This codes for CAGSIRAPLAGEFWDTQYF. The gene calls are TRBV19 and TRBJ2-3; TRBD2 agrees at 10 bases. Germline CDR1 is LNHDA and CDR2 is SQIVND (reference sequence). The CDR3 is made up of 19 amino acids.

This clone has more than one count but fewer than ten. The rearrangement uses TRBV9 and TRBJ2-3; TRBD2 matches at 9 bases. The CDR3 length is 15 residues. Per the germline V gene, CDR1 is SGDLS and CDR2 is YYNGEE. The ends lost 5 bases at V and 2 bases at J; junction bases unmatched: 6. The CDR3 coding sequence is TGTGCCAGCAGGCGGGGGGGGTCTCTCACAGATACGCAGTATTTT. Its translation: CASRRGGSLTDTQYF.

The CDR3 DNA sequence: TGTGCCAGCAGCTTACGGGTGGGCGGAGGGGCCGGCCGGGAGCTGTTTTTT. Encoded protein: CASSLRVGGGAGRELFF. The chain employs TRBV13 and TRBJ2-2, with a possible D match to TRBD2 (6 bases). This CDR3 comprises 17 residues. Deletions cut 2 bases from V and 9 bases from J, with 22 bases between. CDR1 is PRHDT and CDR2 is FYEKMQ in the germline V gene (reference sequence).

This sequence joins TRBV9 and TRBJ2-2, with 8 positions matching TRBD1. The CDR3 consists of 15 residues. Germline CDR1 reads SGDLS; CDR2 reads YYNGEE. V trimming: 3 bases; J trimming: 1 base; junction bases outside the gene matches: 2. The CDR3 bases are TGTGCCAGCAGCGAGGACAGGGAGAACACCGGGGAGCTGTTTTTT. Translating gives CASSEDRENTGELFF.

The chain couples TRBV2 to TRBJ1-2; 9 nucleotides align to TRBD1. Per germline, CDR1 SNHLY and CDR2 FYNNEI. The CDR3 loop spans 13 amino acids. Trimming took 6 bases from V and 8 from J; bases not matched to a gene: 7. CDR3 in DNA: TGTGCCAGCAGCGAACAGGGGGCTTGGGGCTACACCTTC. Its protein is CASSEQGAWGYTF. Full variable domain (outside the CDR3, taken from reference TRBV2 and TRBJ1-2): EPEVTQTPSHQVTQMGQEVILRCVPISNHLYFYWYRQILGQKVEFLVSFYNNEISEKSEIFDDQFSVERPDGSNFTLKIRSTKLEDSAMYFCASSEQGAWGYTFGSGTRLTVV.

The J gene is TRBJ1-3, the V gene TRBV6-5; D remains unclear. The length of the CDR3 is 14 residues. Looked up from germline, CDR1 is MNHEY and CDR2 is SVGAGI. V was pared by 5 bases and J by 0 bases, with 8 bases between. DNA for the CDR3: TGTGCCAGCAGTCCGCGCAACTCTGGAAACACCATATATTTT. Protein product: CASSPRNSGNTIYF.

The chain couples TRBV7-2 to TRBJ2-1; tentatively, D is TRBD2 (6 bases). This CDR3 is 15 amino acids long. The V end lost 6 bases, the J end lost 4 bases, and 16 bases lay between the germline ends. CDR1 SGHTA and CDR2 FQGNSA come from the germline V gene. CDR3 amino acids: CASRNNRDFYNEQFF. The CDR3 DNA reads as TGTGCCAGCAGAAATAACCGGGACTTTTACAATGAGCAGTTCTTC.

This chain uses TRBV11-2 with TRBJ1-1, with unresolved D. Trimming shortened V by 6 bases and J by 5 bases, and 22 bases separated the two germline ends. Germline V gene sequence: CDR1 SGHAT, CDR2 FQNNGV. This CDR3 region has 16 residues. In DNA, the CDR3 is TGTGCCAGCAGTCCTAGCCTGGGCAGGTTGGTTACTGAAGCTTTCTTT. Protein: CASSPSLGRLVTEAFF.

This clone was seen only a few times. The chain recombines TRBV11-2 with TRBJ2-7, with 8 nucleotides matching TRBD1. Germline V gene data show CDR1 as SGHAT and CDR2 as FQNNGV. This CDR3 contains 15 residues. J was trimmed by 0 bases and V by 5 bases; bases with no gene match: 6. DNA for the CDR3: TGTGCCAGCAGCCCCAGGGGGCCCGGCTCCTACGAGCAGTACTTC. Its translation is CASSPRGPGSYEQYF.

This rearrangement joins TRBV7-9 to TRBJ1-2; D is uncertain. CDR3 length equals 16 residues. The V gene's germline CDR1 is SEHNR and CDR2 FQNEAQ (reference sequence). The germline V and J ends were trimmed by 7 bases and 7 bases, with 25 bases remaining between them. CDR3 coding DNA: TGTGCCAGCACCCTTTCCCCCACTTCTGGAGGAATTGGCTACACCTTC. It translates to CASTLSPTSGGIGYTF.

This chain links TRBV10-2 with TRBJ2-7, with TRBD2 as a possible D gene (5 bases). V lost 7 bases and J lost 4, with 8 bases in between. The CDR3 is 11 amino acids. Germline CDR1 WSHSY, CDR2 SAAADI. The CDR3 loop reads CASTRGYEQYF. CDR3 DNA: TGCGCCAGCACCCGAGGGTACGAGCAGTACTTC.